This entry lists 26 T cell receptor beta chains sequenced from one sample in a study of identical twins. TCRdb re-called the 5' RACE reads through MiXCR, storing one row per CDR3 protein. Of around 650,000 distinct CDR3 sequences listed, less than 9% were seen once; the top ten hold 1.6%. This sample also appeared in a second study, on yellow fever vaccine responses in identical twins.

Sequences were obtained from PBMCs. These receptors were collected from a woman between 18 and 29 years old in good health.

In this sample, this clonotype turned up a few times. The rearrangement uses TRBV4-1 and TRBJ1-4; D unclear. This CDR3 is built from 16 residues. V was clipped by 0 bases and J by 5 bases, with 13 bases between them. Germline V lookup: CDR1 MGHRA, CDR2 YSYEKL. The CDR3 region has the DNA TGCGCCAGCAGCCAAGAGTCGGGAACCTTCAATGAAAAACTGTTTTTT. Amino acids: CASSQESGTFNEKLFF.

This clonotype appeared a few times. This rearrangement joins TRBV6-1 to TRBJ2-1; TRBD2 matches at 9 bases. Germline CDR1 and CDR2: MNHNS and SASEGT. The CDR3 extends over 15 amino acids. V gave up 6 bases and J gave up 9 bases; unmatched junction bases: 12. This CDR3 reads CASSPVLAGVGEQFF. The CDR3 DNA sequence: TGTGCCAGCAGCCCCGTATTAGCGGGAGTAGGTGAGCAGTTCTTC.

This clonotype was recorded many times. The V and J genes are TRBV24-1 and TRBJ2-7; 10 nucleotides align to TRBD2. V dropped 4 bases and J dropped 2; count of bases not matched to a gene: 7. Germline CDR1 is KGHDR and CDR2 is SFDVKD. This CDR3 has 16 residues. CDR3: CATSDPGLADPYEQYF. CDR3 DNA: TGTGCCACCAGTGACCCCGGACTAGCGGACCCCTACGAGCAGTACTTC.

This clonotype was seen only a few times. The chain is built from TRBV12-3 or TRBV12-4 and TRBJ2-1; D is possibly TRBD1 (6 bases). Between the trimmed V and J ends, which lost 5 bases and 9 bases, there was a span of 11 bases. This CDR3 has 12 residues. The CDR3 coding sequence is TGTGCCAGCAGTCCCGGGACAACTGAGCAGTTCTTC. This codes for CASSPGTTEQFF.

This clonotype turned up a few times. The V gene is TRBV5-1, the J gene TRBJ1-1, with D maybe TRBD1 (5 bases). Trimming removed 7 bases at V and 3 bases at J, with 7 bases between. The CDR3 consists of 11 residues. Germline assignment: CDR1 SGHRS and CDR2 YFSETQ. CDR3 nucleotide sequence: TGCGCCAGCCTGGGGGACACTGAAGCTTTCTTT. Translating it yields CASLGDTEAFF.

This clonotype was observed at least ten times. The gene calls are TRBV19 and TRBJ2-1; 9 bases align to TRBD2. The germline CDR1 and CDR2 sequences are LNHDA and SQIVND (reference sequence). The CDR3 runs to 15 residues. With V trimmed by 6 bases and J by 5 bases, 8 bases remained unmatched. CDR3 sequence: CASSSSGSGNNEQFF. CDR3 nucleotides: TGTGCCAGTAGCAGTAGCGGGAGTGGCAACAATGAGCAGTTCTTC.

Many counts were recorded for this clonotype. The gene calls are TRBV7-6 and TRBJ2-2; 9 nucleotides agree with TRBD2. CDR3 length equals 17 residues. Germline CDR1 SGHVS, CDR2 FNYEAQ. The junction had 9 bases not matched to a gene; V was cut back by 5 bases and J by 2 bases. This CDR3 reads CASSHPPGLANTGELFF. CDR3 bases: TGTGCCAGCAGCCATCCTCCGGGACTAGCTAACACCGGGGAGCTGTTTTTT.

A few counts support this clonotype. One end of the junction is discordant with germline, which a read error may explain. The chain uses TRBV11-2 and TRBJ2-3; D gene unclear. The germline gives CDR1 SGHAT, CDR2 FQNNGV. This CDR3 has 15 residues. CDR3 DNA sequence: TGTGCCAGCAGCCTAGATCCTGGTTCCAAGGATACGCAGTATTTT. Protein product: CASSLDPGSKDTQYF.

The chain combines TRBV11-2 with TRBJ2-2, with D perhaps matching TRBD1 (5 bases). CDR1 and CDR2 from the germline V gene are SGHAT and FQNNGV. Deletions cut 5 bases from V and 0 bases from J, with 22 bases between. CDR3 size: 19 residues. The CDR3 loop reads CASSRILIRGTSNTGELFF. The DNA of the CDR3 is TGTGCCAGCAGCCGTATCCTCATTAGGGGCACCTCGAACACCGGGGAGCTGTTTTTT. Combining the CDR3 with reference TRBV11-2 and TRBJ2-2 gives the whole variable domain EAGVAQSPRYKIIEKRQSVAFWCNPISGHATLYWYQQILGQGPKLLIQFQNNGVVDDSQLPKDRFSAERLKGVDSTLKIQPAKLEDSAVYLCASSRILIRGTSNTGELFFGEGSRLTVL.

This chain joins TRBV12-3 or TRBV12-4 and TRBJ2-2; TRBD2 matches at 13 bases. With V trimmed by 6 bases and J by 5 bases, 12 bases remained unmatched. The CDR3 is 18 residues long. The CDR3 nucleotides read TGTGCCAGCAGCCGCGGGACTAGCGGGACTGCTATGACCGGGGAGCTGTTTTTT. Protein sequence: CASSRGTSGTAMTGELFF.

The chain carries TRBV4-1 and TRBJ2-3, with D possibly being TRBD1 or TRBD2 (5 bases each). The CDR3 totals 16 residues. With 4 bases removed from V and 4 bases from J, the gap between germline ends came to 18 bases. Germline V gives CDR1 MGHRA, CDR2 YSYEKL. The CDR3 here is CASSPGARWGADTQYF. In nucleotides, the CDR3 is TGCGCCAGCAGCCCCGGGGCTAGGTGGGGCGCAGATACGCAGTATTTT.

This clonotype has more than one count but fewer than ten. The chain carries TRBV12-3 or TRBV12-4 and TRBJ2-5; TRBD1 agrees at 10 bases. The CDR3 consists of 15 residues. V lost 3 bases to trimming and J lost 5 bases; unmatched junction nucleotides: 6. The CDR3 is CASSLWDRGGETQYF. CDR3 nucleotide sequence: TGTGCCAGCAGTTTGTGGGACAGGGGAGGGGAGACCCAGTACTTC.

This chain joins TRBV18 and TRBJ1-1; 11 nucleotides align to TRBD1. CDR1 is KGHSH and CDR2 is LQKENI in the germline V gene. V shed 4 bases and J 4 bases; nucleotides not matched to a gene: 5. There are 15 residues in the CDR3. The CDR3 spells CASSLGTGGSTEAFF. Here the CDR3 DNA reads TGTGCCAGCTCACTCGGGACAGGGGGAAGCACTGAAGCTTTCTTT.

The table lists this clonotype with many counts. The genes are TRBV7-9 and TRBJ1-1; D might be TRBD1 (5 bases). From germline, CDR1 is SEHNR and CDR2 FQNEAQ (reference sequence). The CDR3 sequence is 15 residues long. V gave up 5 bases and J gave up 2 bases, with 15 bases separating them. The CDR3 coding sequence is TGTGCCAGCAGCGCCAGGGATGGACTTAACACTGAAGCTTTCTTT. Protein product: CASSARDGLNTEAFF.

CDR3 sequence: CSASRTGSQHSNYGYTF. The DNA for the CDR3 is TGCAGTGCTAGTAGGACAGGGTCCCAGCATTCGAACTATGGCTACACCTTC. The chain links TRBV20-1 to TRBJ1-2, with 8 bases identical to TRBD1. The CDR3 has 17 amino acids. With V trimmed by 3 bases and J by 2 bases, 14 bases remained unmatched. Germline V gene lookup returns CDR1 DFQATT and CDR2 SNEGSKA (reference sequence).

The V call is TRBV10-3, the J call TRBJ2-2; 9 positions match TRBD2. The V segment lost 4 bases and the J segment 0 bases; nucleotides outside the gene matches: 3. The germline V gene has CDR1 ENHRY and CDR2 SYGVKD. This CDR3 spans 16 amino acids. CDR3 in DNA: TGTGCCATCAGTGGGCTAGCGGGGTCGAACACCGGGGAGCTGTTTTTT. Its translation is CAISGLAGSNTGELFF.

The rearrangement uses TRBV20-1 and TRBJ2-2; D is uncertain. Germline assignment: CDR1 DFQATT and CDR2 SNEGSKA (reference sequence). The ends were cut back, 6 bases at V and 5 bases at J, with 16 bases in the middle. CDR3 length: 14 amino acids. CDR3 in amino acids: CSAPSRGLTGELFF. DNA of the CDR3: TGCAGTGCGCCCAGCCGAGGTCTTACCGGGGAGCTGTTTTTT.

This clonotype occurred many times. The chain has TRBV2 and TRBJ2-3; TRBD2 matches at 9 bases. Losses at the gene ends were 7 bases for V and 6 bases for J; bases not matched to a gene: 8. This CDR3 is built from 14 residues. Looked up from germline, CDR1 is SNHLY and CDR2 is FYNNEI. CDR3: CASTLSGRSDTQYF. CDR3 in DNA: TGTGCCAGCACTCTAAGCGGGAGGTCGGATACGCAGTATTTT.

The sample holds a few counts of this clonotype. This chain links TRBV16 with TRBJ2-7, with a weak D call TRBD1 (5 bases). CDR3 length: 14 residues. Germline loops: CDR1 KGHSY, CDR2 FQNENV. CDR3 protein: CASRKGPADVEQYV. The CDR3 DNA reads TGCGCCAGCAGGAAGGGGCCCGCCGATGTTGAGCAGTACGTC.

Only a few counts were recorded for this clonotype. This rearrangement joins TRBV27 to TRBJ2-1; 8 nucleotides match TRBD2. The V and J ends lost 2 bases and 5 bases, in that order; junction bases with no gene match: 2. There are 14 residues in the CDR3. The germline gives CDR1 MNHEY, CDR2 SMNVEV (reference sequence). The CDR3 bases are TGTGCCAGCAGTTTAGGACTAGCTCACAATGAGCAGTTCTTC. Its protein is CASSLGLAHNEQFF.

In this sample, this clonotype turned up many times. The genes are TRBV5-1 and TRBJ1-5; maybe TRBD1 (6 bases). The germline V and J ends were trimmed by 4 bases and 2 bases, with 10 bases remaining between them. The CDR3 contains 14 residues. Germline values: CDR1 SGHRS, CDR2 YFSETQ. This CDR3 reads CASSPAGGNQPQHF. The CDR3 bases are TGCGCCAGCAGCCCGGCAGGGGGCAATCAGCCCCAGCATTTT.

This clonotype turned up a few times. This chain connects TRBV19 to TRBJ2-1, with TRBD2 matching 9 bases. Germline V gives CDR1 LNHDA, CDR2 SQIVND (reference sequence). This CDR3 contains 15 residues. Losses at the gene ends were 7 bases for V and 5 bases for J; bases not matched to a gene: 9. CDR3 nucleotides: TGTGCCAGTAACATAGCGGGGGCCCTAGACAATGAGCAGTTCTTC. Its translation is CASNIAGALDNEQFF.

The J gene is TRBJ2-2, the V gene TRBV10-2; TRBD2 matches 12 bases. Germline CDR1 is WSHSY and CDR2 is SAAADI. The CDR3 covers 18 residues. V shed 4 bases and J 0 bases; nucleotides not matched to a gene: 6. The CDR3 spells CASSVPTSGGANTGELFF. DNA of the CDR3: TGCGCCAGCAGTGTGCCGACTAGCGGGGGCGCGAACACCGGGGAGCTGTTTTTT.

CDR3 protein: CASSYSSVNLAKNIQYF. The CDR3 DNA sequence: TGTGCCAGCAGTTACTCGAGTGTGAACCTAGCCAAAAACATTCAGTACTTC. The chain has TRBV6-5 and TRBJ2-4, with D unresolved. CDR1 and CDR2 from the germline V gene are MNHEY and SVGAGI. The CDR3 totals 17 residues. With 0 bases removed from V and 0 bases from J, the gap between germline ends came to 12 bases.

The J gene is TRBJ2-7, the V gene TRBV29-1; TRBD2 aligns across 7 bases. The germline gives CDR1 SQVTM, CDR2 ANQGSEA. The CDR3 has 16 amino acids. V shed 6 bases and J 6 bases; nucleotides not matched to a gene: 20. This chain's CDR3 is CSVTARVRGGLGEQYF. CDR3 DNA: TGCAGCGTGACAGCCCGGGTGCGGGGAGGGTTGGGCGAGCAGTACTTC.

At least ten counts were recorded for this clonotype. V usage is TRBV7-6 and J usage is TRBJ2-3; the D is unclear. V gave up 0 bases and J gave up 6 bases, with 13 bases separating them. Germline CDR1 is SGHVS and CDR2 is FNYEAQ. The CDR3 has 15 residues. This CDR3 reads CASSLAGGVVDTQYF. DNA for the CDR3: TGTGCCAGCAGCTTAGCCGGCGGAGTGGTGGATACGCAGTATTTT. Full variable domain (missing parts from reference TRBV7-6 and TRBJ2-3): GAGVSQSPRYKVTKRGQDVALRCDPISGHVSLYWYRQALGQGPEFLTYFNYEAQQDKSGLPNDRFSAERPEGSISTLTIQRTEQRDSAMYRCASSLAGGVVDTQYFGPGTRLTVL.